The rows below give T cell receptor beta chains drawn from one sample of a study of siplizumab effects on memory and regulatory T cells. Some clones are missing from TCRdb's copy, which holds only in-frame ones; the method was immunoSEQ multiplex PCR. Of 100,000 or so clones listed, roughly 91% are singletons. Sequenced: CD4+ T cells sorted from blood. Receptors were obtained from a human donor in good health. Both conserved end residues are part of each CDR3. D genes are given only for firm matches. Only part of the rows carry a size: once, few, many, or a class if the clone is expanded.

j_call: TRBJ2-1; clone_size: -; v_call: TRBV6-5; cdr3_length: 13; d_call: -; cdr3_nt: TGTGCCAGCAGGGCCGCCGGGGATTCGGCCCAGTTCTTC; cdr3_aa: CASRAAGDSAQFF
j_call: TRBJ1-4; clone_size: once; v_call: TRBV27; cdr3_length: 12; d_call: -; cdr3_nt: TGTGCCAGCACAGGCCCTAATGAAAAACTGTTTTTT; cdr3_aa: CASTGPNEKLFF
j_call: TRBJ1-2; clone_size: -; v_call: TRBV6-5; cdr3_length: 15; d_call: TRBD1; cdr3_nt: TGTGCCAGCAGCGGACAGGGGCTAGTACACTATGGCTACACCTTC; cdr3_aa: CASSGQGLVHYGYTF
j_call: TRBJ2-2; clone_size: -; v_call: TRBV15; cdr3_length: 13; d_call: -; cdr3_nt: TGTGCCACCAGCAGAGATCTGACCGGGGAGCTGTTTTTT; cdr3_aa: CATSRDLTGELFF
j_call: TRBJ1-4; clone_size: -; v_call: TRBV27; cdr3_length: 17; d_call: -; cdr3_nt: TGTGCCAGCAGTCCCGGACACTGGTATGCAACTAATGAAAAACTGTTTTTT; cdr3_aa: CASSPGHWYATNEKLFF
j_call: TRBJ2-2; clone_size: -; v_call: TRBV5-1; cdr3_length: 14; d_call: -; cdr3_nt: TGCGCCAGCAGCTCCGGGACTCCCACCGGGGAGCTGTTTTTT; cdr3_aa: CASSSGTPTGELFF
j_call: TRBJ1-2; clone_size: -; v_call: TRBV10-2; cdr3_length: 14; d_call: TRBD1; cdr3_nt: TGCGCCAGCACTGACAGGGTATCTAACTATGGCTACACCTTC; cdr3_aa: CASTDRVSNYGYTF
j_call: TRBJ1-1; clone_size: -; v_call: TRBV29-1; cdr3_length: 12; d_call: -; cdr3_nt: TGCAGCGCAGGGACTTCGAACACTGAAGCTTTCTTT; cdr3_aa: CSAGTSNTEAFF
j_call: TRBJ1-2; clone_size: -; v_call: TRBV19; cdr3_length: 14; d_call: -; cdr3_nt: TGTGCCAGTAGTAAAAGGGTAGAAACCTATGGCTACACCTTC; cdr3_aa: CASSKRVETYGYTF
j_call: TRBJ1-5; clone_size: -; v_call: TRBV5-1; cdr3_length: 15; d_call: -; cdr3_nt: TGCGCCAGCAGCTTGGGACAGTTCGGCAATCAGCCCCAGCATTTT; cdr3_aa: CASSLGQFGNQPQHF
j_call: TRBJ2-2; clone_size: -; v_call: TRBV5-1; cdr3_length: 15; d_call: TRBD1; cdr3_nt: TGCGCCAGCAGCCCAGGGGGCGCGAACACCGGGGAGCTGTTTTTT; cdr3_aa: CASSPGGANTGELFF
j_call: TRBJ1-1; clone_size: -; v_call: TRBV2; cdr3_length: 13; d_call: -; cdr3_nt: TGTGCCAGCAGTGATCAGGTGAACACTGAAGCTTTCTTT; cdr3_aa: CASSDQVNTEAFF
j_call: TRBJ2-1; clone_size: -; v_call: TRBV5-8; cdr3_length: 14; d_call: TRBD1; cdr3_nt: TGTGCCAGCAGCGGACAGGGTCTTTACAATGAGCAGTTCTTC; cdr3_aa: CASSGQGLYNEQFF
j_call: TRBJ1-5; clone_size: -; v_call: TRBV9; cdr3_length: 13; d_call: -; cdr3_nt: TGTGCCAGCAGCGAAAGGGGGGGTGTGCCCCAGCATTTT; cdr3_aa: CASSERGGVPQHF
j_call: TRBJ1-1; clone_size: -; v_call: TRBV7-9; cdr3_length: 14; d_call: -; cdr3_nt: TGTGCCAGCAGCTTAGTGCGGGGGTACACTGAAGCTTTCTTT; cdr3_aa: CASSLVRGYTEAFF
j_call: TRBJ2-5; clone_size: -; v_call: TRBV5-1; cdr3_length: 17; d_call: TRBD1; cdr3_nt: TGCGCCAGCAGCTTAATCCCGGGACAGGGTATACAAGAGACCCAGTACTTC; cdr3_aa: CASSLIPGQGIQETQYF
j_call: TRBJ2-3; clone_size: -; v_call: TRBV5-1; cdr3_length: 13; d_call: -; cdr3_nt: TGCGCCAGCAGCCCCGGGTGGGAAGATACGCAGTATTTT; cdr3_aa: CASSPGWEDTQYF
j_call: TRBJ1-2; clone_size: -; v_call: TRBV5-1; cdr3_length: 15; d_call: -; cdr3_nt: TGCGCCAGCAGCTTAAACCGGGACCTTAACTATGGCTACACCTTC; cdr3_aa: CASSLNRDLNYGYTF
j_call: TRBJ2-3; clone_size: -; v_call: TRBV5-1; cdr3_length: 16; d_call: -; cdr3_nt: TGCGCCAGCAGCTGGGGGACCGCTACTAGCACAGATACGCAGTATTTT; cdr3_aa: CASSWGTATSTDTQYF
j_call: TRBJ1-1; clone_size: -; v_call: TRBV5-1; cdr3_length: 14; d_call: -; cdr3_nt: TGCGCCAGCAGCTTTGGGCCGGGAAACACTGAAGCTTTCTTT; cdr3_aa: CASSFGPGNTEAFF
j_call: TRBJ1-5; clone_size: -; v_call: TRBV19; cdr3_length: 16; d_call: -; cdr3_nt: TGTGCCAGTAGTATACTACCGGGACAAGCGAATCAGCCCCAGCATTTT; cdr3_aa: CASSILPGQANQPQHF
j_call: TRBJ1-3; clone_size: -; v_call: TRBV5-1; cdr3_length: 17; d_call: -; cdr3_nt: TGCGCCAGCAGACGGGCGATGGACAGAGGCCCTGGGAACACCATATATTTT; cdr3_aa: CASRRAMDRGPGNTIYF
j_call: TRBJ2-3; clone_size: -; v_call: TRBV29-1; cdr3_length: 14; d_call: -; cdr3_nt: TGCAGCGTCTTGGCTAGCGGCCAGGGGGATACGCAGTATTTT; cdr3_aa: CSVLASGQGDTQYF
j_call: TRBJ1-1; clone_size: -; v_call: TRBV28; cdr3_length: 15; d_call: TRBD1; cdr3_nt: TGTGCCAGCAGCGGCGACAGGGCCGTCATCACTGAAGCTTTCTTT; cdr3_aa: CASSGDRAVITEAFF
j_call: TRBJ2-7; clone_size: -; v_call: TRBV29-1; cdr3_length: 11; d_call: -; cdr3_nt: TGCAGCATAGCGGACGGCTACGAGCAGTACTTC; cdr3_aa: CSIADGYEQYF
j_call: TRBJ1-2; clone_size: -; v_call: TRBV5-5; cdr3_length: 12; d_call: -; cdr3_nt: TGTGCCAGCAGCTTGTACGAGTATGGCTACACCTTC; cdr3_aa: CASSLYEYGYTF
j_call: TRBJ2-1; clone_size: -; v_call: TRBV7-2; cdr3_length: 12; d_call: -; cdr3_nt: TGTGCCAGCAGCTCTTTCGGGGGGCAGCAGTTCTTC; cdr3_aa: CASSSFGGQQFF
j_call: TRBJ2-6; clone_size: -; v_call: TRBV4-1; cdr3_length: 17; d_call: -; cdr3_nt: TGCGCCAGCAACCTACCTACAGGGAACTCTGGGGCCAACGTCCTGACTTTC; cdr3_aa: CASNLPTGNSGANVLTF
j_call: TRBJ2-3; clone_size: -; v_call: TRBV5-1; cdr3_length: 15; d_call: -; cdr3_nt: TGCGCCAGCAGCTTGGAGGGGAGGTCGCAAGATACGCAGTATTTT; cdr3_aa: CASSLEGRSQDTQYF
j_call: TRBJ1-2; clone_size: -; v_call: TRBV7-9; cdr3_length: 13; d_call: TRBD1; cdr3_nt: TGTGCCAGCAGCTTAGCAGGGGGCGATGGCTACACCTTC; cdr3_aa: CASSLAGGDGYTF